The next 16 T cell receptor beta chains were all read from a single sample in a study of graft-versus-host responses after intestinal transplantation. The protocol was immunoSEQ multiplex PCR, while the TCRdb copy is restricted to in-frame clones and leaves out a portion. The sample has around 13,000 clones, under 95% seen once. Sequences were derived from PBMCs, sampled 1032 days after intestinal transplantation. These receptors all come from a human patient who received an intestinal transplant, so some T cells may come from the graft donor.

The chain combines TRBV4-1 with TRBJ2-7; D gene uncertain. CDR1 and CDR2 from the germline V gene are MGHRA and YSYEKL. The V and J ends lost 3 bases and 5 bases respectively, with 5 bases between them. The CDR3 sequence is 11 residues long. The CDR3 reads CASSHGNEQYF. The DNA of the CDR3 is TGCGCCAGCAGCCACGGAAACGAGCAGTACTTC.

The gene calls are TRBV2 and TRBJ2-3; perhaps TRBD2 as D (6 bases). CDR1 is SNHLY, CDR2 FYNNEI, per germline. The CDR3 extends over 14 amino acids. V lost 4 bases and J lost 0, with 8 bases in between. The CDR3 region has the DNA TGTGCCAGCAGTGTGGCGGGGAGCACAGATACGCAGTATTTT. This codes for CASSVAGSTDTQYF.

This clone was observed once. The chain employs TRBV27 and TRBJ1-4; TRBD1 aligns across 8 bases. CDR1 and CDR2 from the germline V gene are MNHEY and SMNVEV (reference sequence). Trimming took 8 bases from V and 5 from J; bases not matched to a gene: 7. The CDR3 is made up of 14 amino acids. The CDR3 loop reads CASRRTGPNEKLFF. Here the CDR3 DNA reads TGTGCCAGCCGAAGGACAGGGCCCAATGAAAAACTGTTTTTT.

This chain joins TRBV7-9 and TRBJ1-1; D gene unclear. In germline, CDR1 is SEHNR, CDR2 FQNEAQ (reference sequence). This CDR3 has 14 residues. V was trimmed by 5 bases and J by 1 base, leaving 11 bases between them. This chain's CDR3 is CASSPLFSNTEAFF. For the CDR3, the DNA is TGTGCCAGCAGCCCCCTTTTTTCGAACACTGAAGCTTTCTTT.

A word on this clone: Its ends do not fully match the called genes, so a read error is possible. V is TRBV5-6 and J is TRBJ2-3, with 9 bases aligning to TRBD1. The CDR3 is 14 residues long. CDR1 is SGHDT and CDR2 is YYEEEE in the germline V gene. The CDR3 coding sequence is TGTGCCAGCAGCCCGGGACAGGGCACAAATACGCAGTATTTT. This codes for CASSPGQGTNTQYF.

The CDR3 reads CASSLEGLRGAPLHF. CDR3 sequence (DNA): TGTGCCAGCAGCTTAGAGGGCCTGAGGGGAGCCCCCCTCCACTTT. V and J are TRBV7-2 and TRBJ1-6; a possible D gene is TRBD1 (5 bases). Trimming removed 1 base from V and 13 bases from J, with 17 bases in between. This CDR3 comprises 15 residues. The germline V gene encodes CDR1 SGHTA and CDR2 FQGNSA.

The J gene is TRBJ1-2, the V gene TRBV14, with a possible D match to TRBD1 (5 bases). Germline-derived CDR1 and CDR2 are SGHDN and FVKESK. The V gene lost 4 bases and the J gene lost 1 base, with 13 bases spanning the gap. The CDR3 contains 15 residues. Written as DNA, the CDR3 is TGTGCCAGCAGCCTTGGGGACCAAGTTAACTATGGCTACACCTTC. This encodes CASSLGDQVNYGYTF.

The CDR3 nucleotides are TGTGCCAGCAGCGCCGGACAGGGTTTTTTCTATGGCTACACCTTC. As protein: CASSAGQGFFYGYTF. V and J are TRBV9 and TRBJ1-2; 8 nucleotides agree with TRBD1. V gave up 3 bases and J gave up 4 bases; unmatched junction bases: 8. Germline loops: CDR1 SGDLS, CDR2 YYNGEE. The CDR3 totals 15 residues.

V gene TRBV10-2 combines with J gene TRBJ1-5; D gene uncertain. The CDR3 runs 15 residues. CDR1 is WSHSY, CDR2 SAAADI, per germline. V was pared by 3 bases and J by 3 bases, with 12 bases between. DNA for the CDR3: TGCGCCAGCAGTGAAGCTGGCGGGTACAATCAGCCCCAGCATTTT. Protein: CASSEAGGYNQPQHF.

CDR3 nucleotide sequence: TGTGCCAGCAGTTACTTTGCAGCAACTAATGAAAAACTGTTTTTT. Translated, it gives CASSYFAATNEKLFF. The chain joins TRBV6-5 to TRBJ1-4, with D uncertain. CDR3 length equals 15 residues. Trimming removed 1 base from V and 0 bases from J, with 6 bases in between. Germline lookup yields CDR1 MNHEY and CDR2 SVGAGI.

For this clone: At one end the junction does not follow the germline gene, possibly because of a read error. CDR3 nucleotide sequence: TGTGCCATCAGTGAGGACGTTTACGGGACAACAGACTTC. Translated, it gives CAISEDVYGTTDF. The chain carries TRBV10-3 and TRBJ1-2, with D possibly being TRBD1 (6 bases). Germline loops: CDR1 ENHRY, CDR2 SYGVKD. The CDR3 is 13 amino acids.

The table lists this clone with a count of one. The genes are TRBV29-1 and TRBJ1-2; TRBD1 matches at 8 bases. The CDR3 totals 14 residues. Germline V gene data show CDR1 as SQVTM and CDR2 as ANQGSEA. J gave up 1 base and V 4 bases, and 5 bases lay outside the gene matches. CDR3 in DNA: TGCAGCGTTGGTCCGGACAGGGATAACTATGGCTACACCTTC. It is translated as CSVGPDRDNYGYTF.

The chain has TRBV2 and TRBJ2-3, with TRBD1 matching 8 bases. Germline V CDR1 and CDR2: SNHLY, FYNNEI. This CDR3 has 12 residues. The V and J ends lost 9 bases and 9 bases, in that order; junction bases with no gene match: 8. CDR3 protein: CARTNTGGTQYF. The CDR3 DNA is TGTGCCAGGACAAACACAGGGGGGACGCAGTATTTT.

Only one count was recorded for this clone. The V and J genes are TRBV11-2 and TRBJ1-6; the D gene is possibly TRBD1 (6 bases). V shed 1 base and J shed 5 bases, with 12 bases lying between them. CDR3 size: 16 residues. The germline V gene has CDR1 SGHAT and CDR2 FQNNGV. CDR3 amino acids: CASSLARGAHNSPLHF. The DNA for the CDR3 is TGTGCCAGCAGCTTAGCCCGGGGGGCTCATAATTCACCCCTCCACTTT.

The genes are TRBV5-4 and TRBJ2-1; weak D call: TRBD1 (5 bases). CDR1 and CDR2 (germline): SGHNT, YYREEE (reference sequence). The V gene lost 1 base and the J gene lost 3 bases, with 5 bases spanning the gap. The CDR3 covers 13 residues. CDR3 sequence reads: CASSLTGYNEQFF. The CDR3 bases are TGTGCCAGCAGCTTGACAGGCTACAATGAGCAGTTCTTC.

V gene TRBV5-1 combines with J gene TRBJ1-2; no clear D gene. The CDR3 extends over 14 amino acids. CDR1 is SGHRS, CDR2 YFSETQ, per germline. V was trimmed by 0 bases and J by 4 bases, leaving 10 bases between them. The CDR3 reads CASSLAEASYGYTF. In nucleotides, the CDR3 is TGCGCCAGCAGCTTGGCCGAAGCGTCCTATGGCTACACCTTC.